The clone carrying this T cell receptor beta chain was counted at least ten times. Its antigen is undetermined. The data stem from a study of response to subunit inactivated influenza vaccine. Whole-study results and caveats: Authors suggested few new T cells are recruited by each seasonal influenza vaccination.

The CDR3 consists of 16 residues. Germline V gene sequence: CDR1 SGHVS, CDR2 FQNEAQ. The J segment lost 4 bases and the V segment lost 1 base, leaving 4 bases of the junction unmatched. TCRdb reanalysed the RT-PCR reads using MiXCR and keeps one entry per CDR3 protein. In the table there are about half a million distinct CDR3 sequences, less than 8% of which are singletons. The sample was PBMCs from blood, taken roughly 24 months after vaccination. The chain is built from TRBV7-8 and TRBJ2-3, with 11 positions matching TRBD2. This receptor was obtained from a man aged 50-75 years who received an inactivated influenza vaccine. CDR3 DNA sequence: TGTGCCAGCAGCTTAGAAACTAGCGGGAGCCCAGATACGCAGTATTTT. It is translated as CASSLETSGSPDTQYF. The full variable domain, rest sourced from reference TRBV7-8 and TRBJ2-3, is GAGVSQSPRYKVAKRGQDVALRCDPISGHVSLFWYQQALGQGPEFLTYFQNEAQLDKSGLPSDRFFAERPEGSVSTLKIQRTQQEDSAVYLCASSLETSGSPDTQYFGPGTRLTVL.